These T cell receptor beta chains were read from a single sample in a study of T cell repertoires in cytomegalovirus infection. One entry per CDR3 protein, called by TCRdb with MiXCR from the reads. The profile covers fewer than 1,000,000 distinct CDR3 sequences, with under 40% appearing a single time and under 15% taken by the ten largest. Their specific antigens are unknown. Sequenced here: cultured CD8+ T cells from PBMCs, sampled from culture after CMV antigen stimulation. The receptors stem from a human donor in good health (CMV status not recorded). Some clones in this sample may be carry-over from other donors' samples. Each CDR3 is given with its conserved first and last residue. D genes are given only for firm matches. Some rows have no size entry. The others give once, few or many, or a class for an expanded clone.

CASSFPGGVTGELFF	TRBV5-1	TRBJ2-2	TRBD1	.
CASSRTGVNQPQHF	TRBV12-3/TRBV12-4	TRBJ1-5	TRBD1	.
CANSPTLGGLTDTQYF	TRBV12-3/TRBV12-4	TRBJ2-3	.	.
CASSQARTGRRDNEQFF	TRBV4-1	TRBJ2-1	TRBD1	.
CASSEFTENTEAFF	TRBV10-1	TRBJ1-1	.	few
CASSPQLAGGSSSYEQYF	TRBV7-6	TRBJ2-7	TRBD2	many
CASSQDSTGVSWETQYF	TRBV4-1	TRBJ2-5	TRBD1	.
CASSSQGLRDEQYF	TRBV7-8	TRBJ2-7	TRBD1	.
CASSSLLLETEAFF	TRBV6-1	TRBJ1-1	.	few
CASSQDFGSPNYGYTF	TRBV4-1	TRBJ1-2	.	few
CASSSPQHFERQETQYF	TRBV7-8	TRBJ2-5	.	few
CSVEDASLNGGYEQYF	TRBV29-1	TRBJ2-7	.	.
CAKDMGGQSTGELFF	TRBV2	TRBJ2-2	.	.
CASSLGYRYQETQYF	TRBV7-2	TRBJ2-5	.	many
CASSFFLDTGELFF	TRBV19	TRBJ2-2	.	.
CASSSTPGPVYEQYF	TRBV7-2	TRBJ2-7	.	few
CASSLVGENYGYTF	TRBV7-9	TRBJ1-2	.	few
CASSQRGNQETQYF	TRBV27	TRBJ2-5	TRBD2	few
CASSQDPVTNGGYTF	TRBV4-3	TRBJ1-2	.	.
CASSPRQGVYEQYF	TRBV7-9	TRBJ2-7	TRBD1	many
CASSLVGGGLTDTQYF	TRBV7-2	TRBJ2-3	.	many
CASSPGEDSNQPQHF	TRBV27	TRBJ1-5	.	few
CASSFRAALETQYF	TRBV7-8	TRBJ2-5	.	many
CASSLEGGAYTGELFF	TRBV7-2	TRBJ2-2	.	.
CVSSFDVGEQYF	TRBV7-6	TRBJ2-7	.	.
CASRSSQGMGGYTF	TRBV5-4	TRBJ1-2	.	.
CASSFSTLTATNEKLFF	TRBV7-9	TRBJ1-4	.	.
CASPSGLLNTEAFF	TRBV6-5	TRBJ1-1	.	once
CASSLSGGPVDTQYF	TRBV7-6	TRBJ2-3	TRBD2	few
CASSLRRLLSSGANVLTF	TRBV12-3/TRBV12-4	TRBJ2-6	.	.